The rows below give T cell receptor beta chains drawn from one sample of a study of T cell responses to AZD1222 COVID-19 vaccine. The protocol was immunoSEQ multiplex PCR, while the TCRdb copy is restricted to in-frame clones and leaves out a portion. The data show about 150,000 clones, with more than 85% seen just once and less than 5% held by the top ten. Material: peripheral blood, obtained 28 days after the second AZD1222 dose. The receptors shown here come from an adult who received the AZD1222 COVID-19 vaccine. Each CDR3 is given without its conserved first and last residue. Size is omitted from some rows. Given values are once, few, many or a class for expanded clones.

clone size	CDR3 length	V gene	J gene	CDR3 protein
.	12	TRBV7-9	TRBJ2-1	ASSSGQGVREQF
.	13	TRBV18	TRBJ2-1	ASSPPDRAYNEQF
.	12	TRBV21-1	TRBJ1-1	ASSRDSLNTEAF
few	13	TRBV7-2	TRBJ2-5	ASSFQAGGRETQY
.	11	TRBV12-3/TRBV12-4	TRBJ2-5	ASSWTVQETQY
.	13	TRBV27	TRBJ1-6	ASSLSLGPLFTLH
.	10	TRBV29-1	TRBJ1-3	SVESGGNTIY
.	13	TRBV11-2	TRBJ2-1	ASSLVAGPYNEQF
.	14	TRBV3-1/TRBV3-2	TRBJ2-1	ASSHGRGKKGDEQF
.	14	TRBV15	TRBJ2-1	ATSRGRTSGSNEQF
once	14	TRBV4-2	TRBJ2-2	ASSQVGGATTGELF
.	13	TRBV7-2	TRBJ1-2	ASSLGGQGTYGYT
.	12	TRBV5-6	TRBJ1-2	ASSITGGVDGYT
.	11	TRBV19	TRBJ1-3	ASSTTSGNTIY
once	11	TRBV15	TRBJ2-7	ATSRGLLYEQY
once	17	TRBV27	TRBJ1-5	ASSLSKRGPENSNQPQH
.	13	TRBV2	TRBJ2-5	ASSGQGARGETQY
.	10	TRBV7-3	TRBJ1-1	ASSLGQGEAF
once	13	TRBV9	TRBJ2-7	ASSVSGGQTYEQY
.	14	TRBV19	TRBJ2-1	ASTDRPTYGPRGQF
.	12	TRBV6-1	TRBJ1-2	ASSEPGINAGYT
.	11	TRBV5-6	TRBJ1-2	ASSFVTGTGYT
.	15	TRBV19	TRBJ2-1	ASTDGAARAPYNEQF
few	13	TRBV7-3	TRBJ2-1	ASSFTPSSYNEQF
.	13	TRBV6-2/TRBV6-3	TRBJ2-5	ASSRRLAVQETQY
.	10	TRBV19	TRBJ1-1	ASSPMGTEAF
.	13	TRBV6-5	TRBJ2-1	ASTPPVWSGGEQF
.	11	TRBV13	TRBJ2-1	ASRLAGGNEQF
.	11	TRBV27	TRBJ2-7	ASSLGPTYEQY
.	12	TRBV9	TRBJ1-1	ASSAGTGIDEAF
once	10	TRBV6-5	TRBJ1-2	ASKTGQYGYT
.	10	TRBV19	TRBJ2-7	ASSGNEGPKY
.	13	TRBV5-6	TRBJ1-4	ASSFLTGANEKLF
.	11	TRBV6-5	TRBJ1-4	ATRYSFNEKLF
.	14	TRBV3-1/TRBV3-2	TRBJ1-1	ASSPDWTDVNTEAF
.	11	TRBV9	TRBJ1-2	ASRRGEDYGYT
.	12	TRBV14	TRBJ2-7	ASRRTGASGEQY
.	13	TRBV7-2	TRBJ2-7	ASSLALGFAYEQY
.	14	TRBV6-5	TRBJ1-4	ASSLTRDATNEKLF
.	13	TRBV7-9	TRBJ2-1	ASSLGGTPYNEQF
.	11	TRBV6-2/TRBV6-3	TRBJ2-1	ASSYTDRDQQF
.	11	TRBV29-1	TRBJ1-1	SAQGGAHTEAF
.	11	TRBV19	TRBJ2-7	ASSLTGTYEQY
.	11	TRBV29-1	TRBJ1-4	SVEVRTGEKLF
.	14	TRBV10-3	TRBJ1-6	AISESGQVNNSPLH
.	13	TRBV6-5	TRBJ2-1	ASSYRLASYNEQF
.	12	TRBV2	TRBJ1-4	ASLPRENNEKLF
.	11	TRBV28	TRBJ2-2	ASGRPATGELF
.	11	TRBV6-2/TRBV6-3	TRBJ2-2	ASSPRDTGELF
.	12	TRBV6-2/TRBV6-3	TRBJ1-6	ASSNIGPVAPLH
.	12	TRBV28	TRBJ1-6	ASSLPDRNSPLH
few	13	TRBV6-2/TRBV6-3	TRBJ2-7	ASSYRTGGKDEQY
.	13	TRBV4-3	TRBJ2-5	ASSQFSGGQETQY
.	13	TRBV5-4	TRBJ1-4	ASSLVGQPNEKLF
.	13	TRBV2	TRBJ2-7	ASRDISGTWSEQY
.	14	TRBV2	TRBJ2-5	ASKIAGGPGSVTQY
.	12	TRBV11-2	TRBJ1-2	ASSLGGRPLGYT